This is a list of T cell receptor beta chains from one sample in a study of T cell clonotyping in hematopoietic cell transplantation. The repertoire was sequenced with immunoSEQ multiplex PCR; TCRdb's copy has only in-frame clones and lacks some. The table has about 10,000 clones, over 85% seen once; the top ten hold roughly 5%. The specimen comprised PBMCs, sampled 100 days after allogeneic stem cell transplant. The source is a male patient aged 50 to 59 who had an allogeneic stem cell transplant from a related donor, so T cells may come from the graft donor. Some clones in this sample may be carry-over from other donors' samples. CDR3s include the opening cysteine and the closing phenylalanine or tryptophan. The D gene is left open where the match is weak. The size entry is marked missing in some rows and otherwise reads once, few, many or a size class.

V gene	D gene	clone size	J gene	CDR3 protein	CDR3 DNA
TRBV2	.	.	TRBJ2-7	CASRQGFDYEQYF	TGTGCCAGCAGACAGGGTTTCGACTACGAGCAGTACTTC
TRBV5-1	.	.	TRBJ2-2	CASSEGQNTGELFF	TGCGCCAGCAGCGAGGGACAGAACACCGGGGAGCTGTTTTTT
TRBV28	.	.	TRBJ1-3	CASTTGRSGNTIYF	TGTGCCAGCACCACGGGTCGCTCTGGAAACACCATATATTTT
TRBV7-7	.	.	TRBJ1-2	CASSRPRDTTPGGYGYTF	TGTGCTAGCAGCAGACCCCGGGACACCACTCCGGGTGGCTATGGCTACACCTTC
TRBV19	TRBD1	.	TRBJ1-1	CASSTWDRGSLNTEAFF	TGTGCCAGTAGTACGTGGGACAGGGGATCACTGAACACTGAAGCTTTCTTT
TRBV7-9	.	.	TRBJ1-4	CASSLGFANEKLFF	TGTGCCAGCAGCTTAGGGTTTGCTAATGAAAAACTGTTTTTT
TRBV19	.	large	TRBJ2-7	CASSLTSGTLSEQYF	TGTGCCAGTAGCCTCACCTCCGGGACCCTTAGCGAGCAGTACTTC
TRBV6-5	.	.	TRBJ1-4	CASGLGLVGEKLFF	TGTGCCAGCGGCCTGGGCTTGGTAGGGGAAAAACTGTTTTTT
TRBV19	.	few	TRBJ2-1	CASSAGVGNEQFF	TGTGCCAGTAGTGCCGGCGTCGGGAATGAGCAGTTCTTC
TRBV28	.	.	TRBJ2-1	CASIPRDANNEQFF	TGTGCCAGCATCCCCCGGGACGCTAACAATGAGCAGTTCTTC
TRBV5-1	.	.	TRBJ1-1	CASSKDFNTEAFF	TGCGCCAGCAGTAAGGACTTCAACACTGAAGCTTTCTTT
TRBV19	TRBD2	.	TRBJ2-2	CASSFRAGGGAGELFF	TGTGCCAGTAGTTTTCGAGCGGGGGGAGGCGCCGGGGAGCTGTTTTTT
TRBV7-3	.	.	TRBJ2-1	CASSPGGDEQFF	TGTGCCAGCAGCCCGGGGGGCGATGAGCAGTTCTTC
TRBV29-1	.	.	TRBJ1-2	CSVEAENYGYTF	TGCAGCGTTGAGGCAGAGAACTATGGCTACACCTTC
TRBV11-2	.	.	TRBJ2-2	CASSDGGPNTGELFF	TGTGCCAGCAGCGACGGGGGGCCAAACACCGGGGAGCTGTTTTTT
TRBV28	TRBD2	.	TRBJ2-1	CASSPRTSGSVNEQFF	TGTGCCAGCAGTCCGCGGACTAGTGGATCCGTCAATGAGCAGTTCTTC
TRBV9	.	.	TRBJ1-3	CASSVNEGAGNTIYF	TGTGCCAGCAGCGTAAATGAAGGGGCTGGAAACACCATATATTTT
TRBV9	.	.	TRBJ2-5	CASSVGNGGGQETQYF	TGTGCCAGCAGCGTAGGTAACGGGGGCGGCCAAGAGACCCAGTACTTC
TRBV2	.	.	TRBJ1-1	CASSELVQQAPNTEAFF	TGTGCCAGCAGTGAATTGGTGCAGCAGGCGCCGAACACTGAAGCTTTCTTT
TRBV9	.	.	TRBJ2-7	CASSVTDRNYEQYF	TGTGCCAGCAGCGTAACGGACAGAAACTACGAGCAGTACTTC